The entry that follows covers one TCR beta chain sequence. Its antigen is still unknown. This sample was included in a study of cytomegalovirus exposure and HLA in healthy donors. Use of 60 Vbeta and 13 Jbeta primers characterized the PCR. Profiled with immunoSEQ multiplex PCR; TCRdb holds only in-frame clones, not every one. This table has about 120,000 clones, roughly 70% appearing once. Study-wide findings and caveats: What a later analysis reportedly showed was that an Asian-associated ancestry cluster had fewer N-insertions than the roughly 720-donor mean. Sequencing likely generated an artifact that appeared as a cluster of highly shared sequence variants.

The sequencing input was PBMCs. The sequence was collected from a woman between 45 and 65 years old in good health and CMV-seropositive.

The CDR3 DNA sequence: TGTGCCAGCAGTTACGGGGGGGGTTTTGAAGCTTTCTTT. Encoded protein: CASSYGGGFEAFF. This chain joins TRBV6-5 and TRBJ1-1; weak D call: TRBD1 (5 bases). Germline V CDR1 and CDR2: MNHEY, SVGAGI. Trimming removed 2 bases from V and 7 bases from J, with 11 bases in between. CDR3 length equals 13 residues.